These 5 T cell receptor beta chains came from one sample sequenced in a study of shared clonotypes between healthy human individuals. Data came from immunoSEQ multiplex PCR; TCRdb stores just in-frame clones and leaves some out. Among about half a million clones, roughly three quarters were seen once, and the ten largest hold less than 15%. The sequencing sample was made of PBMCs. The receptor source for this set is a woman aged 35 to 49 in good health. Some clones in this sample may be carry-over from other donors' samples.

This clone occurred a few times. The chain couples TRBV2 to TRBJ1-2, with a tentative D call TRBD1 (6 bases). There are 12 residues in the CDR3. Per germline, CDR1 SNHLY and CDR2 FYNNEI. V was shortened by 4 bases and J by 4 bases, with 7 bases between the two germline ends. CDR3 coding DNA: TGTGCCAGCAGTGCCAGGGGCTATGGCTACACCTTC. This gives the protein CASSARGYGYTF.

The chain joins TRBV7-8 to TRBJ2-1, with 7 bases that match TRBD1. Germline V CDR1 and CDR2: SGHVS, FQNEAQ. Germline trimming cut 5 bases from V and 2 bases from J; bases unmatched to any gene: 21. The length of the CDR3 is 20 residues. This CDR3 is CASSQNPGTATPAAYNEQFF. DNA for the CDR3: TGTGCCAGCAGCCAAAACCCCGGGACAGCCACTCCTGCAGCCTACAATGAGCAGTTCTTC.

In nucleotides, the CDR3 is TGTGCCAGCAGCCATCCGTCGGGCAGGGGGATTCCCTACGAGCAGTACTTC. It encodes CASSHPSGRGIPYEQYF. The V call is TRBV7-8, the J call TRBJ2-7; 7 bases are a match to TRBD1. J lost 2 bases, V lost 5 bases, and 15 bases had no gene match. The CDR3 has 17 amino acids. Germline lookup yields CDR1 SGHVS and CDR2 FQNEAQ.

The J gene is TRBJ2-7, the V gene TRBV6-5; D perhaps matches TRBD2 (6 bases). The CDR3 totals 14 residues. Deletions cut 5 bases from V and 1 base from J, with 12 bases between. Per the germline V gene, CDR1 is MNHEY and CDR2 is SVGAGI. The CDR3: CASSRGLTSYEQYF. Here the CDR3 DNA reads TGTGCCAGCAGTCGGGGACTCACTTCCTACGAGCAGTACTTC.

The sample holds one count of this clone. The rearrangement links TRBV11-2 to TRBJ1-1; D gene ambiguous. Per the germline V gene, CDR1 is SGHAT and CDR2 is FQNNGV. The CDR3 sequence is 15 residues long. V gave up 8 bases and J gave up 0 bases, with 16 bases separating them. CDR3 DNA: TGTGCCAGCGCCGGCAGGTTTGACATGAACACTGAAGCTTTCTTT. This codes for CASAGRFDMNTEAFF.